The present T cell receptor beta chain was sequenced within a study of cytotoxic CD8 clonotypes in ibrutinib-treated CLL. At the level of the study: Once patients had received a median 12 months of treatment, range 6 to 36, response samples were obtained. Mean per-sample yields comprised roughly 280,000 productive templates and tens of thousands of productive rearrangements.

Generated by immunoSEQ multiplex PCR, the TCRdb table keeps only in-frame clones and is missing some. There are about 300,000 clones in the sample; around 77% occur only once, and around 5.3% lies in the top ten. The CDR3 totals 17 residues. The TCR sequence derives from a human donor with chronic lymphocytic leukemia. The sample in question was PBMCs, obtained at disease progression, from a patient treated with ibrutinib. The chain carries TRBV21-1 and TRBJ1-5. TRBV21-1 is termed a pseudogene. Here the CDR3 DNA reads TGTGCCAGCAGCCCGAAAGGCAGTGGGCCACGCCGGAGGCCCCAGCATTTT. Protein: CASSPKGSGPRRRPQHF.